A single sample gave rise to the 28 T cell receptor beta chains below, sequenced in a study of blood T cell repertoires in COVID-19. The assay was immunoSEQ multiplex PCR, and TCRdb's table has in-frame clones only and misses some. The sample has 150,000 to 200,000 clones, approximately 80% seen once. Input material: peripheral blood. The receptors derive from a woman of 80 years or more with acute or convalescent COVID-19.

This clone was recorded only once. The chain combines TRBV18 with TRBJ2-2; maybe TRBD2 (5 bases). The CDR3 consists of 15 residues. V lost 3 bases and J 5 bases, leaving 13 bases between the germline ends. Germline V CDR1 and CDR2: KGHSH, LQKENI. In DNA, the CDR3 is TGTGCCAGCTCACCGGACCTGTCGGGGACCGGGGAGCTGTTTTTT. Translation: CASSPDLSGTGELFF. The whole variable domain, filled in from reference TRBV18 and TRBJ2-2, reads NAGVMQNPRHLVRRRGQEARLRCSPMKGHSHVYWYRQLPEEGLKFMVYLQKENIIDESGMPKERFSAEFPKEGPSILRIQQVVRGDSAAYFCASSPDLSGTGELFFGEGSRLTVL.

This clone was counted a single time. The chain combines TRBV20-1 with TRBJ2-4, with D perhaps TRBD2 (6 bases). Trimming removed 6 bases from V and 5 bases from J, with 8 bases in between. Germline lookup yields CDR1 DFQATT and CDR2 SNEGSKA (reference sequence). The CDR3 sequence is 11 residues long. CDR3 sequence reads: CSAPGENIQYF. In DNA, the CDR3 is TGCAGTGCCCCGGGGGAAAACATTCAGTACTTC.

This chain links TRBV3-1 (or the pseudogene TRBV3-2) with TRBJ2-5; D is unclear. This CDR3 is 11 amino acids long. The germline CDR1 and CDR2 sequences are LGHDT and YNNKEL (reference sequence). With 5 bases removed from V and 4 bases from J, the gap between germline ends came to 5 bases. The CDR3 nucleotides are TGTGCCAGCAGCGTCCTAGAGACCCAGTACTTC. It specifies CASSVLETQYF.

The chain links TRBV7-9 to TRBJ2-7, with TRBD1 matching over 7 bases. With V trimmed by 6 bases and J by 2 bases, 10 bases remained unmatched. The CDR3 runs to 15 residues. Germline values: CDR1 SEHNR, CDR2 FQNEAQ (reference sequence). CDR3 in amino acids: CASSRWTGHTYEQYF. The DNA for the CDR3 is TGTGCCAGCAGTCGTTGGACAGGCCACACCTACGAGCAGTACTTC.

This chain connects TRBV5-6 to TRBJ2-2; 7 bases map to TRBD2. This CDR3 has 15 residues. The V segment lost 0 bases and the J segment 2 bases; nucleotides outside the gene matches: 1. Germline V gene sequence: CDR1 SGHDT, CDR2 YYEEEE. CDR3: CASSLGLANTGELFF. The CDR3 nucleotides read TGTGCCAGCAGCTTGGGACTAGCAAACACCGGGGAGCTGTTTTTT. Looking up the rest from reference TRBV5-6 and TRBJ2-2 gives the full variable domain: DAGVTQSPTHLIKTRGQQVTLRCSPKSGHDTVSWYQQALGQGPQFIFQYYEEEERQRGNFPDRFSGHQFPNYSSELNVNALLLGDSALYLCASSLGLANTGELFFGEGSRLTVL.

CDR3 loop: CASSQTRAEAFF. Written as DNA, the CDR3 is TGCGCCAGCAGCCAAACCAGGGCTGAAGCTTTCTTT. The V call is TRBV4-1, the J call TRBJ1-1; a possible D gene is TRBD1 (5 bases). CDR3 length: 12 residues. From germline, CDR1 is MGHRA and CDR2 YSYEKL. V was cut by 2 bases and J by 6 bases, with 7 bases left in between.

The rearrangement joins TRBV5-6 to TRBJ2-1; D might be TRBD1 (5 bases). From germline, CDR1 is SGHDT and CDR2 YYEEEE. This CDR3 has 14 residues. Trimming removed 5 bases from V and 2 bases from J, with 11 bases in between. The CDR3 DNA reads as TGTGCCAGCAGTCAGGACATCACCTACAATGAGCAGTTCTTC. Its protein is CASSQDITYNEQFF.

The CDR3 sequence is CASIRTGEGTEAFF. The CDR3 nucleotides are TGTGCCAGCATCCGGACAGGGGAGGGCACTGAAGCTTTCTTT. The rearrangement links TRBV7-9 to TRBJ1-1; 9 nucleotides match TRBD1. The CDR3 runs to 14 residues. Germline V lookup: CDR1 SEHNR, CDR2 FQNEAQ (reference sequence). The V segment lost 7 bases and the J segment 4 bases; nucleotides outside the gene matches: 7.

The V and J genes are TRBV4-3 and TRBJ2-7; D may be TRBD2 (6 bases). The CDR3 is 16 amino acids. CDR1 and CDR2 from the germline V gene are LGHNA and YSLEER. With 0 bases removed from V and 5 bases from J, the gap between germline ends came to 17 bases. CDR3 DNA: TGCGCCAGCAGCCAAGAGAGAACGGAGGGTTGGCACGAGCAGTACTTC. This gives the protein CASSQERTEGWHEQYF.

The rearrangement uses TRBV3-1 (or the pseudogene TRBV3-2) and TRBJ2-1; 9 positions match TRBD1. The CDR3 is made up of 16 amino acids. Per germline, CDR1 LGHDT and CDR2 YNNKEL (reference sequence). V shed 4 bases, J shed 1 base, and the junction held 5 bases outside the gene matches. DNA for the CDR3: TGTGCCAGCAGCCCCGGGACAGGGATTTCCTACAATGAGCAGTTCTTC. The encoded protein is CASSPGTGISYNEQFF.

This chain links TRBV2 with TRBJ2-7; TRBD2 matches at 7 bases. The CDR3 totals 13 residues. The J segment lost 6 bases and the V segment lost 7 bases, leaving 9 bases of the junction unmatched. Looked up from germline, CDR1 is SNHLY and CDR2 is FYNNEI. Here the CDR3 DNA reads TGTGCCAGCATTCTACTAGCGATCTCCGAGCAGTACTTC. Amino acids: CASILLAISEQYF.

The gene calls are TRBV6-2 or TRBV6-3 and TRBJ2-2; 11 nucleotides line up with TRBD2. CDR3 length equals 18 residues. CDR1 and CDR2 from the germline V gene are MNHEY and SVGEGT. Trimming cost V 6 bases and J 0 bases; bases outside gene matches: 9. The CDR3 DNA reads as TGTGCCAGCAGCTTCGGGACTAGCGGATACTCGAACACCGGGGAGCTGTTTTTT. Its protein is CASSFGTSGYSNTGELFF.

The V call is TRBV19, the J call TRBJ2-6; a possible D gene is TRBD2 (5 bases). Germline assignment: CDR1 LNHDA and CDR2 SQIVND (reference sequence). Trimming took 3 bases from V and 2 from J, leaving 11 bases between them. This CDR3 has 16 residues. The DNA of the CDR3 is TGTGCCAGTAGTATGGTGCGGGCTACTGGGGCCAACGTCCTGACTTTC. Protein: CASSMVRATGANVLTF. Variable domain in full (rest from reference TRBV19 and TRBJ2-6): DGGITQSPKYLFRKEGQNVTLSCEQNLNHDAMYWYRQDPGQGLRLIYYSQIVNDFQKGDIAEGYSVSREKKESFPLTVTSAQKNPTAFYLCASSMVRATGANVLTFGAGSRLTVL.

This clone is a singleton in its sample. This chain joins TRBV5-1 and TRBJ1-1; D uncertain. Germline assignment: CDR1 SGHRS and CDR2 YFSETQ. V was pared by 2 bases and J by 5 bases, with 10 bases between. This CDR3 has 13 residues. CDR3 bases: TGCGCCAGCAGCTTTATAGGCGGTACTGAAGCTTTCTTT. Its translation is CASSFIGGTEAFF.

This sequence joins TRBV18 and TRBJ2-3; D may be TRBD1 (6 bases). In germline, CDR1 is KGHSH, CDR2 LQKENI. V was clipped by 5 bases and J by 4 bases, with 19 bases between them. This CDR3 has 16 residues. In DNA, the CDR3 is TGTGCCAGCTCATCGCCGACAGGACCCACGCCAGATACGCAGTATTTT. Translating it yields CASSSPTGPTPDTQYF.

J is TRBJ2-1 and V is TRBV6-5; 15 nucleotides align to TRBD2. V shed 6 bases and J 9 bases; nucleotides not matched to a gene: 6. CDR1 and CDR2 from the germline V gene are MNHEY and SVGAGI. The CDR3 extends over 15 amino acids. The CDR3 region has the DNA TGTGCCAGCAGGACACCGGGACTAGCGGGAGGTGAGCAGTTCTTC. Its protein product is CASRTPGLAGGEQFF.

The chain couples TRBV24-1 to TRBJ2-3; 9 nucleotides agree with TRBD2. V lost 3 bases, J lost 5 bases, and 11 bases stayed unmatched. The CDR3 has 17 amino acids. Germline V gene sequence: CDR1 KGHDR, CDR2 SFDVKD. CDR3: CATSDPLAGSERDTQYF. The DNA for the CDR3 is TGTGCCACCAGTGATCCCCTAGCGGGGAGTGAACGAGATACGCAGTATTTT.

This chain connects TRBV24-1 to TRBJ2-1; 7 bases agree with TRBD1. Per the germline V gene, CDR1 is KGHDR and CDR2 is SFDVKD. V trimming: 4 bases; J trimming: 8 bases; junction bases outside the gene matches: 4. The CDR3 contains 13 residues. CDR3 nucleotides: TGTGCCACCAGTGAACAGGGGCGATATGAGCAGTTCTTC. Residues: CATSEQGRYEQFF.

The chain couples TRBV4-1 to TRBJ2-7; 7 bases match TRBD2. The CDR3 covers 17 residues. Germline V gene data show CDR1 as MGHRA and CDR2 as YSYEKL. The ends lost 4 bases at V and 0 bases at J; junction bases unmatched: 12. The CDR3 is CASSRRPLAVSSYEQYF. The DNA of the CDR3 is TGCGCCAGCAGCCGTCGTCCCCTAGCGGTAAGCTCCTACGAGCAGTACTTC.

V and J are TRBV28 and TRBJ1-2; no firm D call. CDR3 length: 15 amino acids. Germline V lookup: CDR1 MDHEN, CDR2 SYDVKM. Trimming removed 6 bases from V and 0 bases from J, with 14 bases in between. The CDR3, as DNA: TGTGCCAGCAGCCGCCGGCAGCTAGCTAACTATGGCTACACCTTC. Translation: CASSRRQLANYGYTF.

J is TRBJ1-5 and V is TRBV12-3 or TRBV12-4; D gene ambiguous. Trimming took 3 bases from V and 6 from J, leaving 6 bases between them. The CDR3 sequence is 12 residues long. CDR3 loop: CASSLSVQPQHF. In DNA form, the CDR3 reads TGTGCCAGCAGTTTGAGTGTTCAGCCCCAGCATTTT.

This chain links TRBV12-3 or TRBV12-4 with TRBJ2-3; possible D gene TRBD2, 5 bases. The V end lost 6 bases, the J end lost 15 bases, and 22 bases lay between the germline ends. This CDR3 is 13 amino acids long. The CDR3 DNA reads as TGTGCCAGCAGCAAAGAGAACGCCAGAGCGGTATATTTT. This sequence encodes CASSKENARAVYF.

In its sample, this clone was seen once. The chain joins TRBV5-8 to TRBJ1-1, with D unclear. The CDR3 extends over 12 amino acids. Germline V gene sequence: CDR1 SGHTS, CDR2 YDEGEE. Trimming took off 1 base at V and 11 bases at J, with 12 bases between the two ends. The CDR3 loop is CASSLSNMHAFF. The CDR3 nucleotides read TGTGCCAGCAGCTTGTCAAACATGCATGCTTTCTTT.

V usage is TRBV12-3 or TRBV12-4 and J usage is TRBJ1-5; D uncertain. This CDR3 comprises 13 residues. Trimming stripped 0 bases from V and 6 bases from J, with 6 bases between. CDR3 nucleotide sequence: TGTGCCAGCAGTTTAGCCTCGTTTCAGCCCCAGCATTTT. Protein sequence: CASSLASFQPQHF.

The chain recombines TRBV7-9 with TRBJ2-7; 8 bases align to TRBD2. V shed 4 bases, J shed 4 bases, and the junction held 12 bases outside the gene matches. CDR1 and CDR2 from the germline V gene are SEHNR and FQNEAQ (reference sequence). The CDR3 spans 16 residues. The CDR3 bases are TGTGCCAGCAGCTACTGGAGCGGGACTAGGGCTTACGAGCAGTACTTC. Translated: CASSYWSGTRAYEQYF. The variable domain in full, completed from reference TRBV7-9 and TRBJ2-7, reads DTGVSQNPRHKITKRGQNVTFRCDPISEHNRLYWYRQTLGQGPEFLTYFQNEAQLEKSRLLSDRFSAERPKGSFSTLEIQRTEQGDSAMYLCASSYWSGTRAYEQYFGPGTRLTVT.

V gene TRBV7-5 combines with J gene TRBJ2-1; TRBD2 is taken as the D call from the table, unchecked against the DNA. TRBV7-5 is listed as a pseudogene. This CDR3 is 15 amino acids long. The CDR3 nucleotides read TGTGTCAGAGGTGAGCGGGAGTCAGGTGCTCGTGAGCAGTTCTTC. Its translation is CVRGERESGAREQFF.

This sequence joins TRBV29-1 and TRBJ1-2, with D maybe TRBD1 (6 bases). V lost 4 bases and J 1 base, leaving 10 bases between the germline ends. In germline, CDR1 is SQVTM, CDR2 ANQGSEA. The CDR3 runs 13 residues. CDR3 residues: CSVAGTNNYGYTF. CDR3 coding DNA: TGCAGCGTTGCCGGGACAAATAACTATGGCTACACCTTC.

The CDR3 DNA follows: TGTGCCTGGAGTGATCTAGATACGCAGTATTTT. Encoded protein: CAWSDLDTQYF. This chain joins TRBV30 and TRBJ2-3; D remains unclear. The V and J ends lost 1 base and 5 bases respectively, with 4 bases between them. This CDR3 comprises 11 residues. The V gene's germline CDR1 is GTSNPN and CDR2 SVGIG (reference sequence). The whole variable domain, remainder taken from reference TRBV30 and TRBJ2-3, is SQTIHQWPATLVQPVGSPLSLECTVEGTSNPNLYWYRQAAGRGLQLLFYSVGIGQISSEVPQNLSASRPQDRQFILSSKKLLLSDSGFYLCAWSDLDTQYFGPGTRLTVL.